Described below is a single T cell receptor beta chain sequence and its context. Assay used: immunoSEQ multiplex PCR; TCRdb lists only in-frame clones, some missing. The sample contains roughly 58,000 clones, 80% to 90% of which appear only once. The CDR3 has 15 amino acids. Germline CDR1 SEHNR, CDR2 FQNEAQ (reference sequence). V dropped 5 bases and J dropped 0; count of bases not matched to a gene: 7. These data are taken from a study of control samples from healthy donors and cancer patients. The chain combines TRBV7-9 with TRBJ2-7; TRBD1 aligns across 7 bases. Sample: PBMCs. The clonotype was recovered from a woman aged 55-69 years with lung cancer. Written as DNA, the CDR3 is TGTGCCAGCAGCGGATGGGACAGAAGCTCCTACGAGCAGTACTTC. Protein sequence: CASSGWDRSSYEQYF.